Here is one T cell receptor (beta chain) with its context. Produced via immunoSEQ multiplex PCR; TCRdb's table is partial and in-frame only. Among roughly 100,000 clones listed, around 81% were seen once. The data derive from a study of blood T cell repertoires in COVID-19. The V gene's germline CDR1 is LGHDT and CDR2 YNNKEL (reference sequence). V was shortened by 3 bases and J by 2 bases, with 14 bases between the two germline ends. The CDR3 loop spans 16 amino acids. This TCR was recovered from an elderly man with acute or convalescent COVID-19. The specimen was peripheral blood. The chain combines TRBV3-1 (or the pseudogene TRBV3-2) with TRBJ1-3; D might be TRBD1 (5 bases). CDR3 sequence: CASSHWGSLAGNTIYF. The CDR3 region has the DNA TGTGCCAGCAGCCATTGGGGCAGCCTGGCTGGAAACACCATATATTTT.